The 15 T cell receptor beta chains in this list originate from one sample, sequenced in a study of control samples from healthy donors and cancer patients. Repertoires were generated with immunoSEQ multiplex PCR, while TCRdb's copy carries only in-frame clones and drops some. The sample has about 160,000 clones; around nine tenths are singletons. Sequences were obtained from blood. Receptor source: a man aged 25-40 years in good health.

The genes are TRBV7-7 and TRBJ2-3; D possibly corresponds to TRBD2 (6 bases). Germline assignment: CDR1 SSHAT and CDR2 FNYEAQ (reference sequence). The CDR3 length is 14 residues. The V end was cut by 5 bases, the J end by 6 bases, with 15 bases between. The CDR3 DNA is TGTGCCAGCAGCGCGGGGCTCCTGGGGGATACGCAGTATTTT. It translates to CASSAGLLGDTQYF.

This clone has just one count. The chain employs TRBV6-6 and TRBJ1-1, with a weak D call TRBD1 (6 bases). Germline V gene data show CDR1 as MNHNY and CDR2 as SVGAGI (reference sequence). Trimming left V 5 bases short and J 11 bases short, with 18 bases between. The CDR3 consists of 13 residues. This CDR3 is CASSHGGGGGAFF. The CDR3 DNA reads TGTGCCAGCAGTCACGGCGGGGGCGGCGGGGCTTTCTTT.

The V gene is TRBV6-6, the J gene TRBJ1-2, with a tentative D call TRBD1 (6 bases). CDR1 MNHNY and CDR2 SVGAGI come from the germline V gene (reference sequence). Trimming shortened V by 2 bases and J by 1 base, and 11 bases separated the two germline ends. The CDR3 totals 15 residues. The CDR3 here is CASSYRDRRNYGYTF. The CDR3 nucleotides read TGTGCCAGCAGTTACCGTGACAGGCGTAACTATGGCTACACCTTC.

The V and J genes are TRBV29-1 and TRBJ1-1; D is perhaps TRBD1 (5 bases). V was pared by 6 bases and J by 0 bases, with 8 bases between. The germline V gene encodes CDR1 SQVTM and CDR2 ANQGSEA. This CDR3 comprises 12 residues. In DNA form, the CDR3 reads TGCAGCGTGCGAGGGGTGAACACTGAAGCTTTCTTT. Its protein is CSVRGVNTEAFF.

The chain has TRBV4-1 and TRBJ2-1; possible D gene TRBD2, 6 bases. Germline assignment: CDR1 MGHRA and CDR2 YSYEKL. The CDR3 is 16 amino acids. Trimming removed 6 bases at V and 0 bases at J, with 15 bases between. CDR3 in DNA: TGCGCCAGCAGTTACGCGGGGTTTAGCTCCTACAATGAGCAGTTCTTC. Translating it yields CASSYAGFSSYNEQFF.

The chain links TRBV5-1 to TRBJ1-1; the match to TRBD1 covers 7 bases. Germline lookup yields CDR1 SGHRS and CDR2 YFSETQ. The trim removed 4 bases at V and 5 bases at J, leaving 8 bases unmatched. The CDR3 runs 14 residues. Here the CDR3 DNA reads TGCGCCAGCAGCCTGAGACAGGGAATGACTGAAGCTTTCTTT. Its protein product is CASSLRQGMTEAFF.

The CDR3 region is CASSSTGLKVSYNEQFF. The CDR3 coding sequence is TGCGCCAGCAGCTCCACGGGACTCAAGGTTTCTTACAATGAGCAGTTCTTC. This chain uses TRBV5-1 with TRBJ2-1; tentative D call: TRBD2 (6 bases). Trimming stripped 3 bases from V and 4 bases from J, with 20 bases between. From germline, CDR1 is SGHRS and CDR2 YFSETQ. CDR3 length equals 17 residues. The full variable domain, with the rest looked up from reference TRBV5-1 and TRBJ2-1, is KAGVTQTPRYLIKTRGQQVTLSCSPISGHRSVSWYQQTPGQGLQFLFEYFSETQRNKGNFPGRFSGRQFSNSRSEMNVSTLELGDSALYLCASSSTGLKVSYNEQFFGPGTRLTVL.

CDR3 nucleotides: TGTGCCAGCAGCTTAGACTACACTGAAGCTTTCTTT. It translates to CASSLDYTEAFF. The V and J genes are TRBV7-9 and TRBJ1-1, with D unresolved. CDR1 is SEHNR and CDR2 is FQNEAQ in the germline V gene (reference sequence). The CDR3 is 12 residues long. Trimming left V 1 base short and J 3 bases short, with 3 bases between. Filled out from reference TRBV7-9 and TRBJ1-1, the complete variable domain reads DTGVSQNPRHKITKRGQNVTFRCDPISEHNRLYWYRQTLGQGPEFLTYFQNEAQLEKSRLLSDRFSAERPKGSFSTLEIQRTEQGDSAMYLCASSLDYTEAFFGQGTRLTVV.

The chain has TRBV2 and TRBJ1-5, with a possible D match to TRBD1 (5 bases). CDR1 is SNHLY, CDR2 FYNNEI, per germline. V shed 6 bases and J shed 7 bases, with 22 bases lying between them. The CDR3 length is 16 residues. DNA of the CDR3: TGTGCCAGCAGCCTACCCCAGGGATGGGGCGGCCAGCCCCAGCATTTT. This gives the protein CASSLPQGWGGQPQHF.

This sequence joins TRBV9 and TRBJ2-3, with TRBD2 as a possible D gene (5 bases). Germline CDR1 and CDR2: SGDLS and YYNGEE. The CDR3 spans 15 residues. Trimming took off 0 bases at V and 0 bases at J, with 8 bases between the two ends. The CDR3 spells CASSVGPGSTDTQYF. CDR3 nucleotide sequence: TGTGCCAGCAGCGTAGGTCCGGGGAGCACAGATACGCAGTATTTT.

The chain has TRBV18 and TRBJ1-2; D remains unclear. This CDR3 comprises 14 residues. CDR1 is KGHSH and CDR2 is LQKENI in the germline V gene. Trimming shortened V by 1 base and J by 4 bases, and 10 bases separated the two germline ends. The CDR3 is CASSPREGGYGYTF. The CDR3 coding sequence is TGTGCCAGCTCACCACGGGAGGGAGGCTATGGCTACACCTTC.

This chain joins TRBV27 and TRBJ1-2; 8 nucleotides match TRBD1. This CDR3 contains 21 residues. V was clipped by 8 bases and J by 4 bases; unmatched bases: 30. From germline, CDR1 is MNHEY and CDR2 SMNVEV (reference sequence). The CDR3 spells CASRSTGTGFLRGPRTYGYTF. The CDR3 DNA follows: TGTGCCAGCCGATCGACCGGGACAGGCTTTTTGCGGGGCCCGAGAACCTATGGCTACACCTTC.

CDR3 in DNA: TGTGCCAGCAGTGTGCACGGGGGGTTGGTGGATACGCAGTATTTT. Protein: CASSVHGGLVDTQYF. V gene TRBV2 combines with J gene TRBJ2-3; 7 bases match TRBD2. V dropped 4 bases and J dropped 6; count of bases not matched to a gene: 10. Germline assignment: CDR1 SNHLY and CDR2 FYNNEI. This CDR3 comprises 15 residues.

The chain has TRBV5-4 and TRBJ2-3, with 7 bases identical to TRBD2. Germline V gives CDR1 SGHNT, CDR2 YYREEE (reference sequence). The V segment lost 0 bases and the J segment 2 bases; nucleotides outside the gene matches: 3. The CDR3 runs 15 residues. CDR3: CASSLERGVTDTQYF. The CDR3 DNA reads TGTGCCAGCAGCTTGGAGCGGGGAGTCACAGATACGCAGTATTTT.

This chain joins TRBV4-3 and TRBJ1-6, with D unresolved. This CDR3 is built from 12 residues. The V and J ends lost 2 bases and 8 bases respectively, with 4 bases between them. Germline V CDR1 and CDR2: LGHNA, YSLEER. The CDR3 region has the DNA TGCGCCAGCAGCCAACCCCATTCACCCCTCCACTTT. Translating it yields CASSQPHSPLHF.